This T cell receptor (beta chain) derives from a study of CXCR3-negative and CXCR3-positive naive CD8 T cells. On the study more broadly: Sequencing gave about 135 million TRB reads overall, about 1.5 +/- 0.3 million per library.

Comments on this clonotype: Antigen unknown.

The libraries of TRB cDNA were constructed through 5' RACE using UMI labels. Each CDR3 protein gets one entry in TCRdb, which reprocessed the 5' RACE reads and gives no DNA. In all, the sample yields 120,000 or so distinct CDR3 sequences. Whole-study results and caveats: CXCR3-positive naive cells carried more hydrophobic TRB CDR3s than CXCR3-negative naive cells did.

This CDR3 has 13 residues. Germline V gene sequence: CDR1 SGHDN, CDR2 FVKESK. The V gene is TRBV14, the J gene TRBJ2-7. This TCR came from a human donor in good health. Some clones in this sample may be carry-over from other donors' samples. Specimen: naive CXCR3+ CD8+ T cells from blood. Sample subset: CD45RO-CCR7+CD27+CD95- naive CD8+ T cells expressing CXCR3 (TNR3+). CDR3 region: CASSQGSQSEQYF.